Listed below are T cell receptor beta chains from one sample, sequenced in a study of T-cell memory formation after mild COVID-19. TCRdb passed the 5' RACE reads through MiXCR, listing each CDR3 protein once. Of approximately 270,000 distinct CDR3 sequences listed, roughly 15% were seen once; the top ten hold roughly 25%. Sequences were obtained from PBMCs or a T cell subset sorted from them (not recorded which). These receptors originate from a young man who had mild COVID-19 (a few samples of this study predate the infection). Cell type and time point are not known. Both conserved end residues are part of each CDR3. A D gene is named only where the DNA matches it firmly. Where a row states a size, it is once, few, many or the class of an expanded clone; other rows omit it.

V	J	D	size	length	DNA	CDR3
TRBV5-4	TRBJ2-3	TRBD1	.	14	TGTGCCAGCAGCTTGGGGACAGGGGAGGATACGCAGTATTTT	CASSLGTGEDTQYF
TRBV2	TRBJ2-1	.	once	13	TGTGCCAGCAAATCAGACAGTTACAATGAGCAGTTCTTC	CASKSDSYNEQFF
TRBV20-1	TRBJ2-5	TRBD2	few	15	TGCAGTGCCGGCCTGGAGCGGGGGGGCGGAGAGACCCAGTACTTC	CSAGLERGGGETQYF
TRBV6-5	TRBJ1-5	TRBD1	.	15	TGTGCCAGCAGTTCCAGGACAGGGGGAGGTCAGCCCCAGCATTTT	CASSSRTGGGQPQHF
TRBV11-3	TRBJ2-1	TRBD2	.	15	TGTGCCAGCAGCACATCTAGCGGGGGGGCCGGTGAGCAGTTCTTC	CASSTSSGGAGEQFF
TRBV18	TRBJ1-1	.	.	13	TGTGCCAGCTCGTGGGGATCGGACACTGAAGCTTTCTTT	CASSWGSDTEAFF
TRBV7-9	TRBJ2-5	.	few	14	TGTGCCAGCAGCTGGGATGGGGGTCAAGAGACCCAGTACTTC	CASSWDGGQETQYF
TRBV4-3	TRBJ2-3	TRBD2	.	17	TGCGCCAGCAGCCACTCGTGGACTAGCGGGGACACAGATACGCAGTATTTT	CASSHSWTSGDTDTQYF
TRBV7-2	TRBJ2-2	TRBD1	.	16	TGTGCCAGCAAACGGGACAGGGGGCTCGGCACCGGGGAGCTGTTTTTT	CASKRDRGLGTGELFF
TRBV4-3	TRBJ2-1	.	few	16	TGCGCCAGAGATCCGATCAGGGCACCTTCTTACAATGAGCAGTTCTTC	CARDPIRAPSYNEQFF
TRBV5-6	TRBJ2-5	.	few	14	TGTGCCAGCAGCGCACGACAGCTAAAAGAGACCCAGTACTTC	CASSARQLKETQYF
TRBV20-1	TRBJ1-6	.	many	13	TGCAGTGCTAGAGAGGTGGCGGGTTCACCCCTCCACTTT	CSAREVAGSPLHF
TRBV18	TRBJ1-1	.	few	16	TGTGCCAGCTCACCTATCCAGGGCGGCGCAAACACTGAAGCTTTCTTT	CASSPIQGGANTEAFF
TRBV12-3/TRBV12-4	TRBJ2-3	.	.	15	TGTGCCATTCATAGACAGGATCGTAGCACAGATATGCAGTATTTT	CAIHRQDRSTDMQYF
TRBV12-3/TRBV12-4	TRBJ2-1	.	few	15	TGTGCCAGCAGTTTGGACCGGGGGCGCTACAATGAGCAGTTCTTC	CASSLDRGRYNEQFF
TRBV18	TRBJ1-4	.	once	17	TGTGCCAGCTCACTACTCCGTCAGGGCTCAACTAATGAAAAACTGTTTTTT	CASSLLRQGSTNEKLFF
TRBV5-1	TRBJ1-1	.	.	14	TGCGCCAGCAGCTTCCAGGGGTTGGGAGCTGAAGCTTTCTTT	CASSFQGLGAEAFF
TRBV24-1	TRBJ2-2	.	few	16	TGTGCCACCAGTGATTATATGAGCTCGAACACCGGGGAGCTGTTTTTT	CATSDYMSSNTGELFF
TRBV5-5	TRBJ1-2	.	few	14	TGTGCCAGCAGCTTGCTGTCAGGGGCGGGTGGCTACACCTTC	CASSLLSGAGGYTF
TRBV2	TRBJ1-5	.	few	14	TGTGCCAGCAGCTCCGGCGGGACAAGACAGCCCCAGCATTTT	CASSSGGTRQPQHF
TRBV7-3	TRBJ2-2	.	many	13	TGTGCCAGCAGCTCCGGGTGGACCGGGGAGCTGTTTTTT	CASSSGWTGELFF
TRBV28	TRBJ1-3	.	.	14	TGTGCCAGCGTAGACCAGAGCTCTGGAAACACCATATATTTT	CASVDQSSGNTIYF
TRBV2	TRBJ2-2	.	.	14	TGTGCCAGCACCGTGAGTAGGAACACCGGGGAGCTGTTTTTT	CASTVSRNTGELFF